The clone carrying this TCR beta chain was counted once. Antigen specificity is unknown. Regarding treatment: 19 received Ad26.COV2.S at low or high dose, single or two shots; roughly five received placebo; per-sample allocation not given. Vaccine and placebo recipients were sampled on day 63 after the first injection. The sample is drawn from a study of Ad26.COV2.S vaccination and SARS-CoV-2 variants. Turning to the study itself: The study gave Ad26.COV2.S intramuscularly, once or twice 56 days apart. The study's findings and limits: Those who received the vaccine showed greater spike-specific TCR breadth than those given placebo. Recipients of vaccine and of placebo showed similar breadth of their non-spike TCR repertoires. Vaccinees reportedly had broad spike-specific CD8+ and CD4+ T cell responses.

The CDR3 loop spans 15 amino acids. In germline, CDR1 is LNHNV, CDR2 YYDKDF (reference sequence). Trimming removed 3 bases from V and 5 bases from J, with 16 bases in between. The data were produced by immunoSEQ multiplex PCR, yet TCRdb's version contains in-frame clones alone and is incomplete. The repertoire holds over 400,000 clones, with roughly 87% as singletons. The V and J genes are TRBV15 and TRBJ2-5; D is unresolved. The specimen comprised peripheral blood, sampled in a trial of Ad26.COV2.S vaccine versus placebo. This receptor was taken from a person aged 18 to 59 who received the Ad26.COV2.S COVID-19 vaccine or a placebo. The CDR3 sequence: CATSRPYGIQETQYF. The DNA of the CDR3 is TGTGCCACCAGCAGGCCTTACGGAATTCAGGAGACCCAGTACTTC. Based on the CDR3 plus reference TRBV15 and TRBJ2-5, the full variable domain is DAMVIQNPRYQVTQFGKPVTLSCSQTLNHNVMYWYQQKSSQAPKLLFHYYDKDFNNEADTPDNFQSRRPNTSFCFLDIRSPGLGDTAMYLCATSRPYGIQETQYFGPGTRLLVL.